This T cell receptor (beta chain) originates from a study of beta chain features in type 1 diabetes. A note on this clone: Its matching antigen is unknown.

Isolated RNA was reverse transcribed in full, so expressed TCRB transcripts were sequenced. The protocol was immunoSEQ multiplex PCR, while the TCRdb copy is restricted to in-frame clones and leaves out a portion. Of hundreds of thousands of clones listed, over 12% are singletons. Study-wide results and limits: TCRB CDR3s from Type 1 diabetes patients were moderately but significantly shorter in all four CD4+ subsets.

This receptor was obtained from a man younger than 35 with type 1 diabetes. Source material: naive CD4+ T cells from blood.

DNA of the CDR3: TGTGCCAGCAGCGCAGCCCGGACAGCGTACGAGCAGTACTTC. It yields the protein CASSAARTAYEQYF. V is TRBV7-2 and J is TRBJ2-7, with a tentative D call TRBD1 (6 bases). CDR1 is SGHTA and CDR2 is FQGNSA in the germline V gene. CDR3 length: 14 residues. V was shortened by 5 bases and J by 4 bases, with 15 bases between the two germline ends. Filled out from reference TRBV7-2 and TRBJ2-7, the complete variable domain reads GAGVSQSPSNKVTEKGKDVELRCDPISGHTALYWYRQSLGQGLEFLIYFQGNSAPDKSGLPSDRFSAERTGGSVSTLTIQRTQQEDSAVYLCASSAARTAYEQYFGPGTRLTVT.